A selection of T cell receptor beta chains follows, all from one sample in a study of regulatory T cells in long-lasting Graves disease. TCRdb independently ran MiXCR on the multiplex PCR reads; one entry per CDR3 protein. The sample shows about 470,000 distinct CDR3 sequences, about 15% of them seen only once. The sample was also reused in another study, on T cells in Graves' hyperthyroidism and ophthalmopathy.

Here the sequenced sample was peripheral blood mononuclear cells (PBMCs), taken at new diagnosis, from a patient treated with antithyroid drugs. The receptor source for this set is a woman in her 30s with Graves disease. Both conserved end residues are part of each CDR3. Each record gives: D gene, V gene, clone size, J gene, CDR3 DNA, CDR3 protein. The D gene is left open where the match is weak. Clone size is not always given. Where it is, it says once, few, many or a class for expanded clones.

D gene: .
V gene: TRBV12-3/TRBV12-4
clone size: many
J gene: TRBJ2-5
CDR3 DNA: TGTGCCAGCAGTTCAGGGGTAGAAGAGACCCAGTACTTC
CDR3 protein: CASSSGVEETQYF

D gene: .
V gene: TRBV18
clone size: many
J gene: TRBJ2-3
CDR3 DNA: TGTGCCAGCTCACGGTCCTCCGCGAGGCCAGATACGCAGTATTTT
CDR3 protein: CASSRSSARPDTQYF

D gene: .
V gene: TRBV7-9
clone size: many
J gene: TRBJ2-5
CDR3 DNA: TGTGCCAGCAGTTTTTGGGGGACCCAAGAGACCCAGTACTTC
CDR3 protein: CASSFWGTQETQYF

D gene: TRBD2
V gene: TRBV29-1
clone size: .
J gene: TRBJ2-1
CDR3 DNA: TGCAGTGCAAGACTAGCGAATGAGCAGTTCTTC
CDR3 protein: CSARLANEQFF

D gene: .
V gene: TRBV9
clone size: .
J gene: TRBJ2-7
CDR3 DNA: TGTGCCAGCAGCGTAGAAGGGACGGGACCCTACGAGCAGTACTTC
CDR3 protein: CASSVEGTGPYEQYF

D gene: TRBD1
V gene: TRBV28
clone size: many
J gene: TRBJ2-7
CDR3 DNA: TGTGCCAGCAGTTCGTCCGGGACAGGGGCGGGTGAGCAGTACTTC
CDR3 protein: CASSSSGTGAGEQYF

D gene: .
V gene: TRBV7-9
clone size: few
J gene: TRBJ2-1
CDR3 DNA: TGTGCCAGCAGCTTAGTAGGGGGGTCCAATGAGCAGTTCTTC
CDR3 protein: CASSLVGGSNEQFF

D gene: TRBD1
V gene: TRBV27
clone size: many
J gene: TRBJ2-4
CDR3 DNA: TGTGCCAGCAGTTTAGCAGGACAGGGAAACATTCAGTACTTC
CDR3 protein: CASSLAGQGNIQYF

D gene: TRBD1
V gene: TRBV5-5
clone size: many
J gene: TRBJ1-1
CDR3 DNA: TGTGCCAGCAGGGACGGGGACAGGGGGCTGAACACTGAAGCTTTCTTT
CDR3 protein: CASRDGDRGLNTEAFF

D gene: .
V gene: TRBV6-2/TRBV6-3
clone size: few
J gene: TRBJ2-3
CDR3 DNA: TGTGCCAGCAGTTACGGGCGGGGCCCGGTGTTTGATACGCAGTATTTT
CDR3 protein: CASSYGRGPVFDTQYF

D gene: .
V gene: TRBV11-2
clone size: many
J gene: TRBJ1-2
CDR3 DNA: TGTGCCAGCCCCGACACTAAATCGTCTGGCTACACCTTC
CDR3 protein: CASPDTKSSGYTF

D gene: .
V gene: TRBV20-1
clone size: many
J gene: TRBJ2-2
CDR3 DNA: TGCAGTGCGACGTCAGGGGTCCGGGGGGACACCGGGGAGCTGTTTTTT
CDR3 protein: CSATSGVRGDTGELFF

D gene: .
V gene: TRBV7-2
clone size: few
J gene: TRBJ2-7
CDR3 DNA: TGTGCCAGCAGCCAATCAACCTCCTACGAGCAGTACTTC
CDR3 protein: CASSQSTSYEQYF

D gene: TRBD1
V gene: TRBV7-3
clone size: .
J gene: TRBJ1-5
CDR3 DNA: TGTGCCAGCAGCTTTTATCCCCGACAGGGCGCGAATTATAGCAATCAGCCCCAGCATTTT
CDR3 protein: CASSFYPRQGANYSNQPQHF

D gene: TRBD2
V gene: TRBV27
clone size: many
J gene: TRBJ2-4
CDR3 DNA: TGTGCCAGCAGTTTATCGGGACTAGCGGGAGGGGCCAAAAACATTCAGTACTTC
CDR3 protein: CASSLSGLAGGAKNIQYF

D gene: TRBD2
V gene: TRBV5-1
clone size: many
J gene: TRBJ2-1
CDR3 DNA: TGCGCCAGCAGCGTAGCGGGAGGGCCCTCGAAGTGGGGTATTGATGAGCAGTTCTTC
CDR3 protein: CASSVAGGPSKWGIDEQFF

D gene: TRBD2
V gene: TRBV7-8
clone size: many
J gene: TRBJ2-1
CDR3 DNA: TGTGCCAGCAGCTCCACCGGGACTAGGACCAATGAGCAGTTCTTC
CDR3 protein: CASSSTGTRTNEQFF

D gene: TRBD2
V gene: TRBV5-1
clone size: many
J gene: TRBJ2-1
CDR3 DNA: TGCGCCAGCAGCTTCCTAGCGGGAGGTGTAGGTGAGCAGTTCTTC
CDR3 protein: CASSFLAGGVGEQFF

D gene: .
V gene: TRBV11-2
clone size: few
J gene: TRBJ2-7
CDR3 DNA: TGTGCCAGCAGCTTAGAGGGGGTCACCGAGGGGCAGTACTTC
CDR3 protein: CASSLEGVTEGQYF

D gene: TRBD1
V gene: TRBV20-1
clone size: few
J gene: TRBJ2-7
CDR3 DNA: TGCAGTGCTTTCCGGGACAGGGGAGCCTACGAGCAGTACTTC
CDR3 protein: CSAFRDRGAYEQYF

D gene: TRBD1
V gene: TRBV15
clone size: few
J gene: TRBJ1-4
CDR3 DNA: TGTGCCACCAGCAGGGACAGGGCTGGGGAAAAACTGTTTTTT
CDR3 protein: CATSRDRAGEKLFF

D gene: .
V gene: TRBV15
clone size: few
J gene: TRBJ1-1
CDR3 DNA: TGTGCCACCAGCAGAGGGGGTTCGGGGGATCTAGAAGCTTTCTTT
CDR3 protein: CATSRGGSGDLEAFF

D gene: .
V gene: TRBV28
clone size: .
J gene: TRBJ2-1
CDR3 DNA: TGTGCCAGCAGCACTACTAGCTGGAGTTCCAGTGAGCAGTTCTTC
CDR3 protein: CASSTTSWSSSEQFF

D gene: .
V gene: TRBV7-8
clone size: .
J gene: TRBJ1-5
CDR3 DNA: TGTGCCAGCAGCCCCTTTGAGAGGTACAATCAGCCCCAGCATTTT
CDR3 protein: CASSPFERYNQPQHF

D gene: .
V gene: TRBV5-5
clone size: many
J gene: TRBJ1-1
CDR3 DNA: TGTGCCAGCAGCTTATGGTCCAGAACTGCTGAAGCTTTCTTT
CDR3 protein: CASSLWSRTAEAFF

D gene: .
V gene: TRBV5-4
clone size: few
J gene: TRBJ1-5
CDR3 DNA: TGTGCCAGCAGCCTGGGGCAGGGTGCCCAGCATTTT
CDR3 protein: CASSLGQGAQHF

D gene: TRBD2
V gene: TRBV7-3
clone size: .
J gene: TRBJ2-2
CDR3 DNA: TGTGCCAGCAGCTTAAGACTAGCGGGAGAGGGATTTACCGGGGAGCTGTTTTTT
CDR3 protein: CASSLRLAGEGFTGELFF

D gene: .
V gene: TRBV6-1
clone size: many
J gene: TRBJ1-2
CDR3 DNA: TGTGCCAGCAGTGAAGATTTGGACAGATTCTATGGCTACACCTTC
CDR3 protein: CASSEDLDRFYGYTF

D gene: .
V gene: TRBV7-6
clone size: .
J gene: TRBJ2-3
CDR3 DNA: TGTGCCAGCAGCTTGGCCACATGGGAGCAGCGTCAAGATACGCAGTATTTT
CDR3 protein: CASSLATWEQRQDTQYF

D gene: TRBD2
V gene: TRBV5-1
clone size: .
J gene: TRBJ2-1
CDR3 DNA: TGCGCCAGCAAAAAACTAGCGGGGAGCTCCTACAATGAGCAGTTCTTC
CDR3 protein: CASKKLAGSSYNEQFF

D gene: TRBD2
V gene: TRBV5-1
clone size: few
J gene: TRBJ2-3
CDR3 DNA: TGCGCCAGCAGGGCGGGAGGGATTCATACGCAGTATTTT
CDR3 protein: CASRAGGIHTQYF

D gene: TRBD2
V gene: TRBV6-9
clone size: .
J gene: TRBJ2-2
CDR3 DNA: TGTGCCAGCAGTTACCGCCGGGAGGGCCGGACCGGGGAGCTGTTTTTT
CDR3 protein: CASSYRREGRTGELFF

D gene: TRBD1
V gene: TRBV29-1
clone size: many
J gene: TRBJ1-1
CDR3 DNA: TGCAGCGTTGGGGACAGGGCCGAAGCTTTCTTT
CDR3 protein: CSVGDRAEAFF

D gene: TRBD2
V gene: TRBV20-1
clone size: many
J gene: TRBJ2-5
CDR3 DNA: TGCAGTGCTAGAGGGAGAAGCGGGATCGTGGAGACCCAGTACTTC
CDR3 protein: CSARGRSGIVETQYF

D gene: .
V gene: TRBV12-3/TRBV12-4
clone size: few
J gene: TRBJ1-6
CDR3 DNA: TGTGCCAGCAGACAATGGCCCGGGGGTAATTCACCCCTCCACTTT
CDR3 protein: CASRQWPGGNSPLHF

D gene: .
V gene: TRBV20-1
clone size: many
J gene: TRBJ1-2
CDR3 DNA: TGCAGTGCTAGAGATAAGGTGCAGGGGCATGGCTACACCTTC
CDR3 protein: CSARDKVQGHGYTF

D gene: .
V gene: TRBV7-9
clone size: .
J gene: TRBJ1-1
CDR3 DNA: TGTACCAGCAGCTTATTAACTGAAGCTTTCTTT
CDR3 protein: CTSSLLTEAFF

D gene: .
V gene: TRBV27
clone size: .
J gene: TRBJ1-4
CDR3 DNA: TGTGCCAGCGCCGGGGGCCCAGCCCGGGAAAAACTGTTTTTT
CDR3 protein: CASAGGPAREKLFF

D gene: TRBD1
V gene: TRBV6-1
clone size: few
J gene: TRBJ2-7
CDR3 DNA: TGTGCCAGCAGTGGGACAGGGGACTCCTACGAGCAGTACTTC
CDR3 protein: CASSGTGDSYEQYF

D gene: TRBD1
V gene: TRBV6-1
clone size: many
J gene: TRBJ2-7
CDR3 DNA: TGTGCCAGCAATTTGATACAGGGGGACTCCTACGAGCAGTACTTC
CDR3 protein: CASNLIQGDSYEQYF

D gene: .
V gene: TRBV30
clone size: many
J gene: TRBJ1-5
CDR3 DNA: TGTGCCTGGAGTCGGAACCTAGTCAATCAGCCCCAGCATTTT
CDR3 protein: CAWSRNLVNQPQHF

D gene: .
V gene: TRBV2
clone size: .
J gene: TRBJ1-3
CDR3 DNA: TGTGCCAGCAGGACGGAAGGGGTCGGAAACACCATATATTTT
CDR3 protein: CASRTEGVGNTIYF

D gene: .
V gene: TRBV9
clone size: many
J gene: TRBJ2-7
CDR3 DNA: TGTGCCAGCAGCGTAGAGGGCAGCCTCGGGCACGAGCAGTACTTC
CDR3 protein: CASSVEGSLGHEQYF